This T cell receptor (beta chain) was recorded in a study of T-cell reconstitution after alpha-beta-depleted transplantation in children. V gave up 10 bases and J gave up 3 bases; unmatched junction bases: 12. The CDR3 covers 16 residues. Germline V CDR1 and CDR2: LNHDA, SQIVND (reference sequence). The study's findings and limits: A year post-transplant, T-cell counts and diversity derived mostly from newly produced T cells. Reportedly, alpha-beta T cells present about two months post-transplant originated from several hundred expanded clones of graft origin.

A word on this clonotype: Its antigen is unknown.

Unique molecular identifiers were built into the TCRbeta library. One entry per CDR3 protein, called by TCRdb with MiXCR from the PCR reads. The sample yields around 200,000 distinct CDR3 sequences, approximately 17% seen once. The rearrangement joins TRBV19 to TRBJ2-3; TRBD2 aligns across 11 bases. This clonotype was obtained from a male patient aged 2 to 9 who had a stem cell transplant for acute lymphoblastic leukemia, so the T cells may come from the graft donor. The starting material was PBMCs, mostly from graft donor cells, obtained 360 days after TCRalphabeta/CD19-depleted stem cell transplant. CDR3 residues: CATRPSGRILTDTQYF. Written as DNA, the CDR3 is TGTGCCACACGGCCTAGCGGGAGGATTTTAACAGATACGCAGTATTTT.